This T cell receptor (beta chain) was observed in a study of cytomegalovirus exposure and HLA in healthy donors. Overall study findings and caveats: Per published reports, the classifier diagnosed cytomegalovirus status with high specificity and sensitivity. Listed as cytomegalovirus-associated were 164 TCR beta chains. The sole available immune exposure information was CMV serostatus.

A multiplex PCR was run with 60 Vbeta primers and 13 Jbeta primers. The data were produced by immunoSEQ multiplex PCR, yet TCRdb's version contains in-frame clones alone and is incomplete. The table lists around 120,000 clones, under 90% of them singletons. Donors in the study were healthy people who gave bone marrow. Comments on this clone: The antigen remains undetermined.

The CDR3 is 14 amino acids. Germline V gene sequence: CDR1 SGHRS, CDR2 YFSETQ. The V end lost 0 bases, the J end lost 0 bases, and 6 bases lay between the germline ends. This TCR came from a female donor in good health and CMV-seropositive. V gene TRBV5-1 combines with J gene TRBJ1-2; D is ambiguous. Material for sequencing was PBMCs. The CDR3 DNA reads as TGCGCCAGCAGCTTGGACAGATCTAACTATGGCTACACCTTC. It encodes CASSLDRSNYGYTF.